This T cell receptor (beta chain) was observed in a study of cytomegalovirus exposure and HLA in healthy donors. The V gene's germline CDR1 is MNHNY and CDR2 SVGAGI (reference sequence). The CDR3 totals 16 residues. Study-wide points: Highest at DRB1 and lowest at HLA-C, TCR association rates differed among HLA loci in a later analysis. Being productive about 87% or about 30% of the time was typical of most TCR beta V segments in an earlier analysis.

Of note for this clone: As yet, its antigen is unknown. Sequence at one end of the junction differs from germline and may be a read error. Other DNA sequences from this sample encode an identical CDR3 as well.

13 Jbeta primers and 60 Vbeta primers were used for the PCR. Data came from immunoSEQ multiplex PCR; TCRdb stores just in-frame clones and leaves some out. This table has 160,000 or so clones, roughly 85% appearing once. V usage is TRBV6-6 and J usage is TRBJ1-6; D not resolved. The TCR originated in a young woman in good health and CMV-seronegative. The sequenced sample was PBMCs. The CDR3 DNA sequence: TGTGCCAGCAGTTACTCGCCGAGCTCCTATAATTCCCCCCTCCACTTT. Protein sequence: CASSYSPSSYNSPLHF.